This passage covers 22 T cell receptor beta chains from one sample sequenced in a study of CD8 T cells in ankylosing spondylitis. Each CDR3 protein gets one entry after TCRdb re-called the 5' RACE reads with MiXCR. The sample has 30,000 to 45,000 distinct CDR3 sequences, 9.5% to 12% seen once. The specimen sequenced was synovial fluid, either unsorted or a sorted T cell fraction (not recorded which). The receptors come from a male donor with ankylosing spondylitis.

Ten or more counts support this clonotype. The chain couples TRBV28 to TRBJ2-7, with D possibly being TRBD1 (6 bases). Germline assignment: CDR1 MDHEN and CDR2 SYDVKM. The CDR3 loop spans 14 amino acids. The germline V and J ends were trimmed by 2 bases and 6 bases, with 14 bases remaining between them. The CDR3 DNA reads TGTGCCAGCAGTTTAACTTTACAGGGACCCGAGCAGTACTTC. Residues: CASSLTLQGPEQYF.

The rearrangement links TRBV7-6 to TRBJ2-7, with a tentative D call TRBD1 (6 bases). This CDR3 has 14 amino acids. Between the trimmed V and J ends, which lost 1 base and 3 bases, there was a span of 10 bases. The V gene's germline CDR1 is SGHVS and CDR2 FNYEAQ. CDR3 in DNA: TGTGCCAGCAGCTTAGAGCCCAGGGGCTACGAGCAGTACTTC. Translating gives CASSLEPRGYEQYF.

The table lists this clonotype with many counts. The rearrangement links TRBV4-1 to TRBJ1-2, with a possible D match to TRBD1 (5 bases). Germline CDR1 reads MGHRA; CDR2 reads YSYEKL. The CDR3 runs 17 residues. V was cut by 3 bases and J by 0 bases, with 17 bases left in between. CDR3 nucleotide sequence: TGCGCCAGCAGCCAGGGAACTGGGACGGCTGCTAACTATGGCTACACCTTC. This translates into CASSQGTGTAANYGYTF.

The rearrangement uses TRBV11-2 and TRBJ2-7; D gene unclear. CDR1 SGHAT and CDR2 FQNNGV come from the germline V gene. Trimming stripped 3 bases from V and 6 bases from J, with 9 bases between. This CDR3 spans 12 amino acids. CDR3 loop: CASSFALSEQYF. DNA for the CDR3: TGTGCCAGCAGCTTTGCTTTAAGCGAGCAGTACTTC.

The CDR3 coding sequence is TGTGCCAGCAGCCTGGTCCATAGCTCCTACAATGAGCAGTTCTTC. This codes for CASSLVHSSYNEQFF. This sequence joins TRBV7-2 and TRBJ2-1; D uncertain. Deletions cut 5 bases from V and 0 bases from J, with 11 bases between. CDR1 is SGHTA, CDR2 FQGNSA, per germline. This CDR3 has 15 residues.

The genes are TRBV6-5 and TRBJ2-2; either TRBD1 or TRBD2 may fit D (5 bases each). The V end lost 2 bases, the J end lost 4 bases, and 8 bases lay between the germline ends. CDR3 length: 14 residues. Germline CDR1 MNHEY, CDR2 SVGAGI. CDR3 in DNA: TGTGCCAGCAGTTACGGGGGTGGCACCGGGGAGCTGTTTTTT. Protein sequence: CASSYGGGTGELFF.

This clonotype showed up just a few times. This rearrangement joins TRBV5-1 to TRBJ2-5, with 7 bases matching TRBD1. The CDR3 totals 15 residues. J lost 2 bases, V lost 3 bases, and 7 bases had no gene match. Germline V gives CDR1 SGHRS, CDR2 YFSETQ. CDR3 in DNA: TGCGCCAGCAGCTCGCTGACAGGGTTTCAAGAGACCCAGTACTTC. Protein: CASSSLTGFQETQYF.

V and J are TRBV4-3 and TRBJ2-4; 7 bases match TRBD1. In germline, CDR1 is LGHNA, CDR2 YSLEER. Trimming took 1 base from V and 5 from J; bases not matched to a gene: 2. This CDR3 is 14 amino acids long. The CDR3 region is CASSQGQGENIQYF. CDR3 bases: TGCGCCAGCAGCCAAGGACAGGGAGAAAACATTCAGTACTTC.

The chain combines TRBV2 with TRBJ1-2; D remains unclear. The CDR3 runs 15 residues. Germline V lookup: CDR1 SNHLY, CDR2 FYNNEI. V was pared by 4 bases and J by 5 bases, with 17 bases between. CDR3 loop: CASSASSSPPYGYTF. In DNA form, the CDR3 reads TGTGCCAGCAGTGCCTCGAGCAGCCCTCCTTATGGCTACACCTTC.

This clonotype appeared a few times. DNA of the CDR3: TGCGCCAGCAGCGAATCATACAGGGGCCCGACCTACGAGCAGTACTTC. It translates to CASSESYRGPTYEQYF. The V gene is TRBV4-3, the J gene TRBJ2-7, with 7 bases aligning to TRBD1. CDR1 and CDR2 (germline): LGHNA, YSLEER. CDR3 length equals 16 residues. Trimming removed 5 bases from V and 2 bases from J; junction bases left unmatched: 12.

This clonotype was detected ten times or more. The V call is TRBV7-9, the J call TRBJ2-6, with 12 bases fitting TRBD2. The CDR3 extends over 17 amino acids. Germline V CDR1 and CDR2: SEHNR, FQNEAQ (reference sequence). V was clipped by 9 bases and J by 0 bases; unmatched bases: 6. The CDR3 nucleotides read TGTGCCAGGGCGGGACTAGCGGGCCTCTCTGGGGCCAACGTCCTGACTTTC. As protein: CARAGLAGLSGANVLTF.

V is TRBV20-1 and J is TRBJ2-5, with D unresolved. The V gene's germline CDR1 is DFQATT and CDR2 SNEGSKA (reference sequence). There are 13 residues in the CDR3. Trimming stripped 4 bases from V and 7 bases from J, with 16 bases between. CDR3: CSAIELSKPTQYF. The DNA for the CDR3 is TGCAGTGCTATCGAACTTTCTAAACCGACCCAGTACTTC.

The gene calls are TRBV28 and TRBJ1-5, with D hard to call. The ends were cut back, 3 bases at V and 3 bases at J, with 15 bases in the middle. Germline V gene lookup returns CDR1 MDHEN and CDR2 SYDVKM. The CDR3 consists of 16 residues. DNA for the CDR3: TGTGCCAGCAGTTTGGCTCAGGCGACTGACAATCAGCCCCAGCATTTT. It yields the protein CASSLAQATDNQPQHF.

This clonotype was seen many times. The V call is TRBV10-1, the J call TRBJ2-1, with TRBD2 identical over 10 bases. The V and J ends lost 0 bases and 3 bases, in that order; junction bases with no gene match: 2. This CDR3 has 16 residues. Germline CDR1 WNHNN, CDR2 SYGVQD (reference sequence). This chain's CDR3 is CASSESGLANYNEQFF. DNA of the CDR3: TGCGCCAGCAGTGAGTCGGGACTAGCGAACTACAATGAGCAGTTCTTC.

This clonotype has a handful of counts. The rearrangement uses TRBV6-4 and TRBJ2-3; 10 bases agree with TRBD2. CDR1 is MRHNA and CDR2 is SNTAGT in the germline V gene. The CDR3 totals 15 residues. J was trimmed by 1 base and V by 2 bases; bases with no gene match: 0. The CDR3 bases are TGTGCCAGCAGTGACGGGACTAGCGGCACAGATACGCAGTATTTT. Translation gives CASSDGTSGTDTQYF.

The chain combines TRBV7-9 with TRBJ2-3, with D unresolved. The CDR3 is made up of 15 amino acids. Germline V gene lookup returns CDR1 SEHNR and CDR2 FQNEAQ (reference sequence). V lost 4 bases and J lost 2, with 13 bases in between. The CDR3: CASSSGVDPTDTQYF. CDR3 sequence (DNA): TGTGCCAGCAGCTCCGGAGTCGACCCCACAGATACGCAGTATTTT. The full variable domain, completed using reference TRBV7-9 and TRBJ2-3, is DTGVSQNPRHKITKRGQNVTFRCDPISEHNRLYWYRQTLGQGPEFLTYFQNEAQLEKSRLLSDRFSAERPKGSFSTLEIQRTEQGDSAMYLCASSSGVDPTDTQYFGPGTRLTVL.

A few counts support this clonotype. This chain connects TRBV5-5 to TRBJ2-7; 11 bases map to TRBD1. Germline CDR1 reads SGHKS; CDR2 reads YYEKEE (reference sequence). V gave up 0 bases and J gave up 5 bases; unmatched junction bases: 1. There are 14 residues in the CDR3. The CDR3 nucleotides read TGTGCCAGCAGCTTGGGGGGACAGGGGGACGAGCAGTACTTC. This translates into CASSLGGQGDEQYF.

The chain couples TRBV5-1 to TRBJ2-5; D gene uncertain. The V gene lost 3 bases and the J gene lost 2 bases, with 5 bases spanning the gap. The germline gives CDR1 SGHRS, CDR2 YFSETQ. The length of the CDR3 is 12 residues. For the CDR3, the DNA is TGCGCCAGCAGCTCCGTTCAAGAGACCCAGTACTTC. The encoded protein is CASSSVQETQYF.

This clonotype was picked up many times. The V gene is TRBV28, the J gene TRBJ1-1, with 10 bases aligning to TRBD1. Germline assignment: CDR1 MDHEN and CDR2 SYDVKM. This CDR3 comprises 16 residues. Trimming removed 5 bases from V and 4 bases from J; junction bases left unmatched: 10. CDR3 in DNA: TGTGCCAGCAGTGCGGGCGACAGGGGGCAGGTCACTGAAGCTTTCTTT. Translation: CASSAGDRGQVTEAFF.

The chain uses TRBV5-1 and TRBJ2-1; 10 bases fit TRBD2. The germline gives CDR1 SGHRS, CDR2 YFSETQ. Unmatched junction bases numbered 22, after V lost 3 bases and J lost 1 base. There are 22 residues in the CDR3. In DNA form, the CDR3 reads TGCGCCAGCAGCTCCCAGGTCCTAGCGGGAGTCAATCAACCCCGGTCCTACAATGAGCAGTTCTTC. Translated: CASSSQVLAGVNQPRSYNEQFF.

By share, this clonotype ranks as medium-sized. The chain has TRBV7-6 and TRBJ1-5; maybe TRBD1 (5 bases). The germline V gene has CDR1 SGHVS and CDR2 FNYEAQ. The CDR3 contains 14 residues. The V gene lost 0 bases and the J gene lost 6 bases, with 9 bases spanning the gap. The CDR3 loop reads CASSLADGGQPQHF. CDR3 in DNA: TGTGCCAGCAGCTTAGCGGACGGGGGTCAGCCCCAGCATTTT.

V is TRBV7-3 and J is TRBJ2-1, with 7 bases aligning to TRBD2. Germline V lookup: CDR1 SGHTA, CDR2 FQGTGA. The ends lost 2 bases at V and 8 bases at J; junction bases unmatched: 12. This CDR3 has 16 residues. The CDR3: CASSLGTGTTGDEQFF. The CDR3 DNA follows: TGTGCCAGCAGCTTAGGAACCGGGACTACCGGGGATGAGCAGTTCTTC.